Sequencing of this T cell receptor (beta chain) was carried out in a study of shared clonotypes between healthy human individuals. Study information: Donors, aged 18 to 49, were a couple of women and three men.

Generated by immunoSEQ multiplex PCR, the TCRdb table keeps only in-frame clones and is missing some. The profile shows millions of clones, about 92% of them singletons. Selected positively for CCR7 and CD45RO-negative, naive CD8 cells excluded terminally differentiated effector memory CD45RA+ cells. The donors, all of them Caucasian adults, lived in Nashville, Tennessee. V lost 0 bases and J lost 1; bases outside the gene matches: 3. This CDR3 has 15 amino acids. The germline gives CDR1 SGDLS, CDR2 YYNGEE. This clone was counted once. The clonotype originates from a man between 18 and 29 years old in good health. Some clones in this sample may be carry-over from other donors' samples. The sample taken for sequencing was naive CD8+ T cells from PBMCs. This chain joins TRBV9 and TRBJ2-7; TRBD2 matches at 8 bases. The CDR3 bases are TGTGCCAGCAGCGTAGATGGGACTAGTTCCTACGAGCAGTACTTC. As protein: CASSVDGTSSYEQYF.